This TCR beta chain was identified in a study of T-cell memory formation after mild COVID-19. TCRdb recomputed calls from the 5' RACE reads with MiXCR, one row per CDR3 protein. The sample lists around 310,000 distinct CDR3 sequences; about 15% were seen once. This clonotype was picked up many times. This sequence was found in a man younger than 35 who had mild COVID-19 (a few samples of this study predate the infection). Cell type and time point are not known. Input material: PBMCs or a T cell subset sorted from them (not recorded which).

This CDR3 reads CASSVGLGGTEAFF. The CDR3 region has the DNA TGTGCCAGCAGCGTAGGGCTCGGGGGCACTGAAGCTTTCTTT. The chain joins TRBV9 to TRBJ1-1; tentative D call: TRBD1 (5 bases). This CDR3 has 14 residues. V dropped 0 bases and J dropped 4 bases, with 10 bases sitting between them. The germline V gene encodes CDR1 SGDLS and CDR2 YYNGEE.